The 15 T cell receptor beta chains below were found in one sample sequenced in a study of T-cell memory formation after mild COVID-19 (dated by TCRdb to about 2021). Library method: 5' RACE. Sequencing was carried out with an Illumina NovaSeq 6000. The raw public reads went through TCRdb reprocessing: fastp at Q25, MiXCR clone calling, in-frame beta chains kept. Each entry is one CDR3 protein sequence, shown with its most common DNA and genes. Across this sample there are 90,000 to 120,000 distinct CDR3 sequences, with approximately 15% seen only once. The top ten hold around two fifths of the sample. The source material was PBMCs or a T cell subset sorted from them (not recorded which). The receptors originated from a man aged 18 to 30 who had mild COVID-19 (a few samples of this study predate the infection). The sample titles of this study are shuffled in the database, so cell type and time point are left out; the donor was told from shared clones.

A few counts support this clonotype. This rearrangement joins TRBV7-2 to TRBJ1-4, with 7 bases fitting TRBD1. The V segment lost 5 bases and the J segment 8 bases; nucleotides outside the gene matches: 8. Germline CDR1 is SGHTA and CDR2 is FQGNSA. The CDR3 runs to 14 residues. CDR3 residues: CASSARDSLEKLFF. The CDR3 DNA follows: TGTGCCAGCAGCGCCCGGGACAGCCTAGAAAAACTGTTTTTT.

This clonotype was counted at least ten times. The chain employs TRBV5-1 and TRBJ2-1; tentatively, D is TRBD1 or TRBD2 (5 bases each). The V end lost 2 bases, the J end lost 1 base, and 10 bases lay between the germline ends. This CDR3 spans 15 amino acids. Germline V gives CDR1 SGHRS, CDR2 YFSETQ. CDR3 nucleotides: TGCGCCAGCAGCTTAGGGGAGTCGTCCTACAATGAGCAGTTCTTC. This codes for CASSLGESSYNEQFF. Combining the CDR3 with reference TRBV5-1 and TRBJ2-1 gives the whole variable domain KAGVTQTPRYLIKTRGQQVTLSCSPISGHRSVSWYQQTPGQGLQFLFEYFSETQRNKGNFPGRFSGRQFSNSRSEMNVSTLELGDSALYLCASSLGESSYNEQFFGPGTRLTVL.

The chain uses TRBV6-2 or TRBV6-3 and TRBJ2-3, with D uncertain. This CDR3 region has 13 residues. Trimming shortened V by 2 bases and J by 4 bases, and 7 bases separated the two germline ends. Per germline, CDR1 MNHEY and CDR2 SVGEGT. The CDR3 bases are TGTGCCAGCAGTTACCCGCCGGCAGATACGCAGTATTTT. As protein: CASSYPPADTQYF.

This clonotype was seen a few times. V is TRBV7-2 and J is TRBJ1-1, with a weak D call TRBD1 (5 bases). V was shortened by 0 bases and J by 6 bases, with 11 bases between the two germline ends. The CDR3 totals 14 residues. The germline CDR1 and CDR2 sequences are SGHTA and FQGNSA. CDR3 sequence (DNA): TGTGCCAGCAGCTTAGCCAGGGAAAAGGCTGAAGCTTTCTTT. Translating it yields CASSLAREKAEAFF.

The genes are TRBV3-1 and TRBJ2-1; TRBD2 matches at 7 bases. CDR1 is LGHDT and CDR2 is YNNKEL in the germline V gene (reference sequence). This CDR3 is 17 amino acids long. V lost 4 bases and J lost 5; bases outside the gene matches: 14. In nucleotides, the CDR3 is TGTGCCAGCAGCCCCCTGAAGGCTAGCGGCTCAAACAATGAGCAGTTCTTC. Its translation: CASSPLKASGSNNEQFF.

V is TRBV11-2 and J is TRBJ2-1, with TRBD1 as a possible D gene (5 bases). V lost 4 bases, J lost 4 bases, and 17 bases lay in between. The CDR3 spans 16 residues. Germline V gene lookup returns CDR1 SGHAT and CDR2 FQNNGV. The CDR3 bases are TGTGCCAGCAGCTCCAACAGGCTGGGCGAGTACAATGAGCAGTTCTTC. It specifies CASSSNRLGEYNEQFF.

This clonotype was found a few times. This sequence joins TRBV6-2 or TRBV6-3 and TRBJ1-3; D is unclear. The germline V gene has CDR1 MNHEY and CDR2 SVGEGT. There are 12 residues in the CDR3. Trimming removed 8 bases at V and 0 bases at J, with 5 bases between. The CDR3 loop reads CASEDSGNTIYF. The CDR3 DNA sequence: TGTGCCAGCGAGGACTCTGGAAACACCATATATTTT.

J is TRBJ1-5 and V is TRBV20-1; 8 bases are a match to TRBD1. Trimming removed 6 bases from V and 7 bases from J; junction bases left unmatched: 5. The germline V gene encodes CDR1 DFQATT and CDR2 SNEGSKA (reference sequence). The CDR3 covers 12 residues. The chain's CDR3 is CSAGQGEQPQHF. DNA of the CDR3: TGCAGTGCCGGACAGGGTGAACAGCCCCAGCATTTT.

The chain uses TRBV28 and TRBJ2-5; 7 nucleotides line up with TRBD2. Germline loops: CDR1 MDHEN, CDR2 SYDVKM. Trimming at V came to 4 bases and at J to 1 base, leaving 6 bases not matched to a gene. The CDR3 totals 15 residues. CDR3 in DNA: TGTGCCAGCAGTTCAGCGGCGGGGGTCCAAGAGACCCAGTACTTC. It translates to CASSSAAGVQETQYF.

The sample holds a few counts of this clonotype. The chain carries TRBV12-3 or TRBV12-4 and TRBJ1-6; 8 nucleotides match TRBD1. The CDR3 has 11 residues. J lost 14 bases, V lost 5 bases, and 2 bases had no gene match. Written as DNA, the CDR3 is TGTGCCAGCAGTGGACAGGGTACCCTCCACTTT. This encodes CASSGQGTLHF.

This chain connects TRBV5-1 to TRBJ2-7; D remains unclear. V was shortened by 4 bases and J by 0 bases, with 11 bases between the two germline ends. Germline CDR1 SGHRS, CDR2 YFSETQ. The CDR3 length is 14 residues. The CDR3 here is CASSITYGSYEQYF. The CDR3 DNA reads as TGCGCCAGCAGCATTACTTATGGCTCCTACGAGCAGTACTTC.

This clonotype has more than one count but fewer than ten. The chain recombines TRBV29-1 with TRBJ2-7; D uncertain. The CDR3 runs to 11 residues. Trimming removed 4 bases from V and 6 bases from J, with 10 bases in between. CDR1 and CDR2 (germline): SQVTM, ANQGSEA. CDR3 nucleotides: TGCAGCGTTGTGGACCTTTCCGAGCAGTACTTC. Amino acids: CSVVDLSEQYF.

About this clonotype: At one end the junction does not follow the germline gene, possibly because of a read error. The gene calls are TRBV7-6 and TRBJ1-1; tentatively, D is TRBD1 (6 bases). The CDR3 totals 13 residues. From germline, CDR1 is SGHVS and CDR2 FNYEAQ. DNA of the CDR3: TGTGCCAGCAGCTTAAGCATAGGGACAAGGAGGGACTTT. The encoded protein is CASSLSIGTRRDF.

This clonotype was detected ten times or more. The chain combines TRBV5-1 with TRBJ2-1; weak D call: TRBD1 (6 bases). In germline, CDR1 is SGHRS, CDR2 YFSETQ. V shed 6 bases and J shed 5 bases, with 12 bases lying between them. This CDR3 contains 13 residues. The CDR3 coding sequence is TGCGCCAGCACGGACAGCCGGGACAATGAGCAGTTCTTC. This codes for CASTDSRDNEQFF.

This clonotype was observed a handful of times. The rearrangement uses TRBV9 and TRBJ2-2; TRBD1 is a possible D gene (5 bases). The length of the CDR3 is 15 residues. V was cut by 0 bases and J by 1 base, with 7 bases left in between. The germline V gene has CDR1 SGDLS and CDR2 YYNGEE. The CDR3: CASSVERGNTGELFF. The CDR3 DNA is TGTGCCAGCAGCGTAGAAAGGGGGAACACCGGGGAGCTGTTTTTT.